One sample yielded the 28 T cell receptor beta chains listed below, sequenced in a study of cytomegalovirus exposure and HLA in healthy donors. Assay used: immunoSEQ multiplex PCR; TCRdb lists only in-frame clones, some missing. The data show about 150,000 clones, with more than 70% seen just once and approximately 2% held by the top ten. The sequenced material came from PBMCs. All receptors derive from a human donor in good health.

This clone was detected many times. The DNA is omitted, as the CDR3 cannot be located on it reliably, and the CDR3 follows TCRdb's listing. This chain uses TRBV7-9 with TRBJ1-2. The CDR3 spans 16 residues, counting both ends. Germline lookup yields CDR1 SEHNR and CDR2 FQNEAQ (reference sequence). The CDR3 is CASSPSVRGLSYGYTF.

This clone was seen a few times. J is TRBJ1-2 and V is TRBV5-1; the match to TRBD1 covers 8 bases. CDR1 and CDR2 (germline): SGHRS, YFSETQ. The length of the CDR3 is 15 residues. V was clipped by 3 bases and J by 5 bases; unmatched bases: 9. Here the CDR3 reads CASSSQGQGTYGYTF. The CDR3 nucleotides are TGCGCCAGCAGCTCACAAGGACAGGGTACATATGGCTACACCTTC.

The genes are TRBV6-1 and TRBJ1-6, with D tentatively TRBD1 (6 bases). Between the trimmed V and J ends, which lost 4 bases and 0 bases, there was a span of 10 bases. The length of the CDR3 is 16 residues. From germline, CDR1 is MNHNS and CDR2 SASEGT. CDR3 sequence: CASSVGGSSYNSPLHF. CDR3 nucleotide sequence: TGTGCCAGCAGTGTAGGGGGAAGCTCCTATAATTCACCCCTCCACTTT.

This clone was seen just once. This rearrangement joins TRBV5-1 to TRBJ1-2, with 7 bases fitting TRBD1. CDR3 length: 12 amino acids. With V trimmed by 2 bases and J by 6 bases, 1 base remained unmatched. Germline V gives CDR1 SGHRS, CDR2 YFSETQ. The CDR3: CASSLQGHGYTF. Here the CDR3 DNA reads TGCGCCAGCAGCTTACAGGGGCATGGCTACACCTTC.

The chain carries TRBV18 and TRBJ2-7; 8 bases fit TRBD1. J gave up 3 bases and V 3 bases, and 7 bases lay outside the gene matches. Germline CDR1 and CDR2: KGHSH and LQKENI. The CDR3 is 15 amino acids. CDR3 protein: CASSPSGTGHYEQYF. The CDR3 nucleotides are TGTGCCAGCTCACCTTCCGGGACAGGTCACTACGAGCAGTACTTC.

The V call is TRBV27, the J call TRBJ2-6, with 8 bases aligning to TRBD1. CDR1 is MNHEY and CDR2 is SMNVEV in the germline V gene (reference sequence). V gave up 5 bases and J gave up 1 base; unmatched junction bases: 19. The CDR3 is made up of 21 amino acids. The CDR3 spells CASSPPRLTPGQDSGANVLTF. Here the CDR3 DNA reads TGTGCCAGCAGTCCTCCACGCCTCACTCCGGGACAGGATTCTGGGGCCAACGTCCTGACTTTC. Based on the CDR3 plus reference TRBV27 and TRBJ2-6, the full variable domain is EAQVTQNPRYLITVTGKKLTVTCSQNMNHEYMSWYRQDPGLGLRQIYYSMNVEVTDKGDVPEGYKVSRKEKRNFPLILESPSPNQTSLYFCASSPPRLTPGQDSGANVLTFGAGSRLTVL.

This clone was observed a single time. The rearrangement uses TRBV19 and TRBJ2-2; weak D call: TRBD1 (6 bases). V lost 7 bases to trimming and J lost 7 bases, with 10 bases between them. This CDR3 has 12 residues. Per germline, CDR1 LNHDA and CDR2 SQIVND (reference sequence). This chain's CDR3 is CASKRGSGELFF. The CDR3 DNA is TGTGCCAGTAAGAGGGGGAGCGGGGAGCTGTTTTTT.

The chain couples TRBV27 to TRBJ1-1, with TRBD1 as a possible D gene (6 bases). V dropped 5 bases and J dropped 3 bases, with 16 bases sitting between them. This CDR3 comprises 15 residues. Per germline, CDR1 MNHEY and CDR2 SMNVEV (reference sequence). The CDR3 DNA reads as TGTGCCAGCAGTCGATGGGGGGGCGCGGACACTGAAGCTTTCTTT. It yields the protein CASSRWGGADTEAFF.

This clone was seen a single time. V and J are TRBV16 and TRBJ1-1; unclear D gene. Between the trimmed V and J ends, which lost 6 bases and 6 bases, there was a span of 23 bases. CDR1 is KGHSY and CDR2 is FQNENV in the germline V gene. This CDR3 has 16 residues. In nucleotides, the CDR3 is TGTGCCAGCAGACATGAAGGAGTTTTTAAGACTTCTGAAGCTTTCTTT. Translating it yields CASRHEGVFKTSEAFF.

The gene calls are TRBV11-2 and TRBJ2-7; the match to TRBD1 covers 7 bases. Germline-derived CDR1 and CDR2 are SGHAT and FQNNGV. The CDR3 sequence is 16 residues long. Trimming at V came to 0 bases and at J to 0 bases, leaving 5 bases not matched to a gene. CDR3 in amino acids: CASSLETGFHSYEQYF. In DNA, the CDR3 is TGTGCCAGCAGCTTAGAGACAGGGTTTCACTCCTACGAGCAGTACTTC.

The chain is built from TRBV5-1 and TRBJ1-1, with a weak D call TRBD1 (6 bases). This CDR3 contains 15 residues. The germline CDR1 and CDR2 sequences are SGHRS and YFSETQ. V was shortened by 0 bases and J by 1 base, with 10 bases between the two germline ends. CDR3: CASSLVGQKNTEAFF. CDR3 nucleotides: TGCGCCAGCAGCTTGGTTGGACAGAAGAACACTGAAGCTTTCTTT.

This chain links TRBV29-1 with TRBJ2-5, with a possible D match to TRBD2 (5 bases). In germline, CDR1 is SQVTM, CDR2 ANQGSEA. With 6 bases removed from V and 5 bases from J, the gap between germline ends came to 16 bases. The CDR3 extends over 13 amino acids. The DNA for the CDR3 is TGCAGCGTGACCGAGGGTGTATTGGAGACCCAGTACTTC. The encoded protein is CSVTEGVLETQYF. The complete variable domain, with remaining parts taken from reference TRBV29-1 and TRBJ2-5, reads SAVISQKPSRDICQRGTSLTIQCQVDSQVTMMFWYRQQPGQSLTLIATANQGSEATYESGFVIDKFPISRPNLTFSTLTVSNMSPEDSSIYLCSVTEGVLETQYFGPGTRLLVL.

The V call is TRBV29-1, the J call TRBJ1-1, with D maybe TRBD1 (5 bases). CDR3 length equals 13 residues. The V and J ends lost 1 base and 3 bases respectively, with 9 bases between them. Looked up from germline, CDR1 is SQVTM and CDR2 is ANQGSEA. CDR3 sequence: CSVEVSGDTEAFF. The CDR3, as DNA: TGCAGCGTTGAAGTCTCGGGGGACACTGAAGCTTTCTTT. The entire variable domain, with the rest obtained from reference TRBV29-1 and TRBJ1-1, is as follows: SAVISQKPSRDICQRGTSLTIQCQVDSQVTMMFWYRQQPGQSLTLIATANQGSEATYESGFVIDKFPISRPNLTFSTLTVSNMSPEDSSIYLCSVEVSGDTEAFFGQGTRLTVV.

Here the CDR3 reads CSALDSYEQYF. DNA for the CDR3: TGCAGTGCTCTAGACAGCTACGAGCAGTACTTC. The chain joins TRBV20-1 to TRBJ2-7; D is perhaps TRBD1 (5 bases). With 5 bases removed from V and 3 bases from J, the gap between germline ends came to 8 bases. Germline lookup yields CDR1 DFQATT and CDR2 SNEGSKA (reference sequence). This CDR3 spans 11 amino acids.

The rearrangement links TRBV28 to TRBJ1-2, with D maybe TRBD1 (5 bases). CDR1 and CDR2 from the germline V gene are MDHEN and SYDVKM. This CDR3 is 13 amino acids long. Trimming left V 3 bases short and J 2 bases short, with 7 bases between. For the CDR3, the DNA is TGTGCCAGCAGTTTGGGGGGAAACTATGGCTACACCTTC. Amino acids: CASSLGGNYGYTF.

This chain uses TRBV7-2 with TRBJ2-3, with 7 bases matching TRBD1. The germline gives CDR1 SGHTA, CDR2 FQGNSA. Trimming removed 5 bases from V and 0 bases from J; junction bases left unmatched: 8. CDR3 length equals 16 residues. DNA for the CDR3: TGTGCCAGCAGCCCTTTTCGACAGGGAAGCACAGATACGCAGTATTTT. It encodes CASSPFRQGSTDTQYF. Drawing the rest from reference TRBV7-2 and TRBJ2-3, the complete variable domain is GAGVSQSPSNKVTEKGKDVELRCDPISGHTALYWYRQSLGQGLEFLIYFQGNSAPDKSGLPSDRFSAERTGGSVSTLTIQRTQQEDSAVYLCASSPFRQGSTDTQYFGPGTRLTVL.

In its sample, this clone was seen a few times. The chain has TRBV15 and TRBJ1-5, with 7 nucleotides matching TRBD1. Germline V CDR1 and CDR2: LNHNV, YYDKDF (reference sequence). V lost 5 bases, J lost 5 bases, and 9 bases stayed unmatched. This CDR3 has 15 amino acids. The CDR3 spells CATSGRDSSYQPQHF. CDR3 DNA sequence: TGTGCCACCAGCGGCCGGGACAGTTCCTATCAGCCCCAGCATTTT. Complete variable domain (other parts from reference TRBV15 and TRBJ1-5): DAMVIQNPRYQVTQFGKPVTLSCSQTLNHNVMYWYQQKSSQAPKLLFHYYDKDFNNEADTPDNFQSRRPNTSFCFLDIRSPGLGDTAMYLCATSGRDSSYQPQHFGDGTRLSIL.

The V gene is TRBV9, the J gene TRBJ2-3; D is possibly TRBD1 (5 bases). The CDR3 is 15 residues long. The germline V gene has CDR1 SGDLS and CDR2 YYNGEE. V was cut by 3 bases and J by 0 bases, with 11 bases left in between. CDR3 region: CASSAGHTSTDTQYF. The CDR3 region has the DNA TGTGCCAGCAGCGCTGGACACACTAGCACAGATACGCAGTATTTT.

The chain couples TRBV19 to TRBJ2-2, with D possibly matching TRBD2 (6 bases). The CDR3 loop spans 16 amino acids. Germline lookup yields CDR1 LNHDA and CDR2 SQIVND (reference sequence). V was trimmed by 5 bases and J by 5 bases, leaving 18 bases between them. The CDR3 coding sequence is TGTGCCAGTAGTCCGTCACCGGGACTTAGAACCGGGGAGCTGTTTTTT. As protein: CASSPSPGLRTGELFF.

J is TRBJ1-1 and V is TRBV6-5; D not certain. The CDR3 extends over 13 amino acids. Trimming stripped 5 bases from V and 1 base from J, with 8 bases between. Germline V lookup: CDR1 MNHEY, CDR2 SVGAGI. In DNA, the CDR3 is TGTGCCAGCAGTCTACTCCAGAACACTGAAGCTTTCTTT. Its translation is CASSLLQNTEAFF.

This clone was recorded only once. The rearrangement uses TRBV6-5 and TRBJ2-3, with a possible D match to TRBD2 (6 bases). Germline lookup yields CDR1 MNHEY and CDR2 SVGAGI. V lost 4 bases and J lost 0, with 11 bases in between. CDR3 size: 15 residues. The CDR3 sequence: CASSSGGISTDTQYF. For the CDR3, the DNA is TGTGCCAGCAGTTCTGGGGGGATTAGCACAGATACGCAGTATTTT.

The CDR3 region has the DNA TGTGCCAGCAGCTTAGTAGCGGGGGGCTATAACACCGGGGAGCTGTTTTTT. Translated: CASSLVAGGYNTGELFF. The chain joins TRBV7-6 to TRBJ2-2, with TRBD2 matching over 10 bases. The CDR3 extends over 17 amino acids. Germline V gives CDR1 SGHVS, CDR2 FNYEAQ. V was pared by 1 base and J by 2 bases, with 4 bases of the junction left unmatched.

The chain uses TRBV28 and TRBJ1-2; possible D gene TRBD1, 5 bases. Germline assignment: CDR1 MDHEN and CDR2 SYDVKM. Deletions cut 2 bases from V and 7 bases from J, with 14 bases between. The CDR3 spans 14 residues. CDR3 bases: TGTGCCAGCAGTTTAGCTAGGACAACTGGTGGCTACACCTTC. Its translation: CASSLARTTGGYTF.

This clone was detected only a few times. The chain employs TRBV7-3 and TRBJ1-1, with 10 bases lining up with TRBD1. This CDR3 is built from 15 residues. Germline CDR1 is SGHTA and CDR2 is FQGTGA. Losses at the gene ends were 0 bases for V and 6 bases for J; bases not matched to a gene: 4. In DNA form, the CDR3 reads TGTGCCAGCAGCTTAACGTCGGACAGGGGGTCTGAAGCTTTCTTT. It yields the protein CASSLTSDRGSEAFF.

V usage is TRBV5-4 and J usage is TRBJ1-2, with 7 bases identical to TRBD1. The germline gives CDR1 SGHNT, CDR2 YYREEE (reference sequence). V shed 4 bases and J 4 bases; nucleotides not matched to a gene: 10. This CDR3 comprises 15 residues. The CDR3 bases are TGTGCCAGCAGCCCTGGACAGGCGGTCTTCTATGGCTACACCTTC. This sequence encodes CASSPGQAVFYGYTF.

V gene TRBV5-1 combines with J gene TRBJ1-2, with 8 bases matching TRBD1. The J segment lost 8 bases and the V segment lost 0 bases, leaving 6 bases of the junction unmatched. CDR1 and CDR2 (germline): SGHRS, YFSETQ. The CDR3 totals 14 residues. This CDR3 reads CASSLGTGYDGYTF. In DNA, the CDR3 is TGCGCCAGCAGCTTGGGGACAGGGTATGACGGCTACACCTTC.

V is TRBV6-1 and J is TRBJ1-3; D gene uncertain. Per germline, CDR1 MNHNS and CDR2 SASEGT. The CDR3 has 14 residues. V lost 2 bases and J 4 bases, leaving 9 bases between the germline ends. The CDR3 loop reads CASSESAFGNTIYF. The CDR3 coding sequence is TGTGCCAGCAGTGAATCAGCGTTCGGAAACACCATATATTTT.

In this sample, this clone turned up once. V gene TRBV15 combines with J gene TRBJ2-1, with 7 bases that match TRBD2. Trimming took 7 bases from V and 5 from J; bases not matched to a gene: 8. This CDR3 has 14 amino acids. The germline V gene has CDR1 LNHNV and CDR2 YYDKDF (reference sequence). The CDR3 coding sequence is TGTGCCACCATGAGGGCTAGCGGTGACAATGAGCAGTTCTTC. This translates into CATMRASGDNEQFF.